The rows below give T cell receptor beta chains drawn from one sample of a study of post-analysis software for immune sequencing data. From the PCR reads, TCRdb called clonotypes with MiXCR, one entry per CDR3 protein. Among roughly 540,000 distinct CDR3 sequences listed, 34% were seen once. Sequenced: blood. These receptors all come from a girl aged 2-17 years with multiple sclerosis. CDR3s include the opening cysteine and the closing phenylalanine or tryptophan. The D gene is left open where the match is weak. Not every row has a clone size; where given, it reads once, few, many or a size class.

clone_size	v_call	d_call	j_call	cdr3_aa	cdr3_nt
few	TRBV2	TRBD1	TRBJ1-6	CASSGGQGLNSPLHF	TGTGCCAGCAGTGGAGGACAGGGACTAAATTCACCCCTCCACTTT
few	TRBV29-1	NA	TRBJ2-3	CSVVFPRGPSTDTQYF	TGCAGCGTTGTCTTTCCAAGGGGACCTAGCACAGATACGCAGTATTTT
NA	TRBV12-3/TRBV12-4	TRBD1	TRBJ1-5	CASSVWTGNQPQHF	TGTGCCAGCAGTGTTTGGACAGGTAATCAGCCCCAGCATTTT
NA	TRBV6-6	NA	TRBJ1-2	CASTGGNNYGYTF	TGTGCCAGCACGGGGGGAAACAACTATGGCTACACCTTC
few	TRBV20-1	TRBD1	TRBJ2-7	CSARDTTGVEQYF	TGCAGTGCTAGAGATACTACAGGGGTTGAGCAGTACTTC
NA	TRBV27	NA	TRBJ2-2	CARQRAGGSGELFF	TGTGCCAGGCAGAGGGCTGGCGGATCAGGGGAGCTGTTTTTT
once	TRBV12-3/TRBV12-4	TRBD1	TRBJ1-5	CASSLSGTGGSQPQHF	TGTGCCAGCAGTCTATCCGGGACAGGGGGCAGTCAGCCCCAGCATTTT
few	TRBV5-1	NA	TRBJ2-2	CASSLTLGQGNTGELFF	TGCGCCAGCAGCTTGACTTTGGGGCAGGGGAACACCGGGGAGCTGTTTTTT
NA	TRBV10-3	NA	TRBJ2-1	CAITLGPTNEQFF	TGTGCCATCACTCTGGGTCCTACAAATGAGCAGTTCTTC
NA	TRBV6-2/TRBV6-3	NA	TRBJ2-5	CASSYERHSQETQYF	TGTGCCAGCAGTTATGAGCGTCACTCCCAAGAGACCCAGTACTTC
NA	TRBV5-1	NA	TRBJ1-1	CASSLFRAGNTEAFF	TGCGCCAGCAGCTTGTTTCGGGCGGGGAACACTGAAGCTTTCTTT
NA	TRBV7-9	NA	TRBJ2-7	CASSLATNYEQYF	TGTGCCAGCAGCTTAGCGACGAACTACGAGCAGTACTTC
NA	TRBV6-6	NA	TRBJ2-1	CASSSRTGWEQFF	TGTGCCAGCAGTTCGAGGACCGGGTGGGAGCAGTTCTTC
NA	TRBV5-6	NA	TRBJ2-7	CASSADSHEQYF	TGTGCCAGCAGCGCGGACAGCCACGAGCAGTACTTC
few	TRBV7-6	NA	TRBJ2-5	CASSVSGTKLQETQYF	TGTGCCAGCAGCGTCTCCGGGACGAAACTACAAGAGACCCAGTACTTC
NA	TRBV5-1	NA	TRBJ2-1	CASSFIQGEQFF	TGCGCCAGCAGCTTCATTCAGGGTGAGCAGTTCTTC
few	TRBV5-6	NA	TRBJ2-1	CASSFTGSYNEQFF	TGTGCCAGCAGCTTCACTGGTTCCTACAATGAGCAGTTCTTC
few	TRBV6-5	NA	TRBJ2-1	CASSYQGNEQFF	TGTGCCAGCAGTTACCAGGGAAATGAGCAGTTCTTC
NA	TRBV12-3/TRBV12-4	NA	TRBJ1-4	CASRPGTRNEKLFF	TGTGCCAGCAGGCCGGGGACAAGGAATGAAAAACTGTTTTTT
NA	TRBV6-1	NA	TRBJ1-2	CASKEFSYGYTF	TGTGCCAGCAAAGAATTCAGTTATGGCTACACCTTC
NA	TRBV11-2	NA	TRBJ1-1	CASSLERGAFIMNTEAFF	TGTGCCAGCAGCTTAGAGAGGGGGGCGTTTATAATGAACACTGAAGCTTTCTTT
few	TRBV20-1	TRBD1	TRBJ1-2	CSARDQGADYGYTF	TGCAGTGCTAGAGATCAGGGGGCGGACTATGGCTACACCTTC
NA	TRBV20-1	TRBD1	TRBJ2-5	CSARTGETQYF	TGCAGTGCTAGGACAGGGGAGACCCAGTACTTC
many	TRBV7-9	NA	TRBJ2-5	CASSLVGDLQETQYF	TGTGCCAGCAGCTTAGTAGGTGACTTACAAGAGACCCAGTACTTC
NA	TRBV5-5	NA	TRBJ2-1	CASSLEPRHNNEQFF	TGTGCCAGCAGCTTGGAGCCCCGACACAACAATGAGCAGTTCTTC
few	TRBV20-1	TRBD1	TRBJ2-3	CSALDRGQGTDTQYF	TGCAGTGCTCTCGACAGGGGGCAGGGGACAGATACGCAGTATTTT
once	TRBV3-1	TRBD2	TRBJ2-5	CASSQATPSSGGETQYF	TGTGCCAGCAGCCAAGCCACCCCGAGTAGCGGGGGTGAGACCCAGTACTTC
once	TRBV3-1	NA	TRBJ2-3	CASSFYLGTQYF	TGTGCCAGCAGCTTCTATTTGGGAACGCAGTATTTT
few	TRBV5-1	NA	TRBJ1-1	CASKDTGSTEAFF	TGCGCCAGCAAAGACACAGGGAGTACTGAAGCTTTCTTT
NA	TRBV3-1	NA	TRBJ2-3	CASSQDVDTQYF	TGTGCCAGCAGCCAAGATGTGGATACGCAGTATTTT
NA	TRBV3-1	TRBD2	TRBJ2-3	CASSQDTAGARDTQYF	TGTGCCAGCAGCCAAGATACAGCGGGGGCCAGGGATACGCAGTATTTT
NA	TRBV6-6	NA	TRBJ1-2	CASSSPDRLGYTF	TGTGCCAGCAGCTCCCCCGACAGATTGGGCTACACCTTC
NA	TRBV20-1	TRBD1	TRBJ1-1	CSARPDRSNTEAFF	TGCAGTGCTAGGCCGGACAGGTCGAACACTGAAGCTTTCTTT
NA	TRBV5-1	TRBD1	TRBJ2-5	CASSPTGTEETQYF	TGCGCCAGCAGCCCGACCGGGACAGAAGAGACCCAGTACTTC
NA	TRBV7-3	NA	TRBJ2-2	CASSLVGGNSGELFF	TGTGCCAGCAGCTTAGTAGGGGGAAACTCCGGGGAGCTGTTTTTT
NA	TRBV7-2	TRBD1	TRBJ1-6	CASSVGTVNNSPLHF	TGTGCCAGCAGCGTGGGGACAGTTAATAATTCACCCCTCCACTTT